The entry below gives a single T cell receptor (beta chain) sequence along with its context. What it binds is unknown. The CDR3 contains 15 residues. Unmatched junction bases numbered 3, after V lost 1 base and J lost 2 bases. Germline V gene lookup returns CDR1 SGHAT and CDR2 FQNNGV. Using immunoSEQ multiplex PCR, the repertoire was profiled, and TCRdb retains in-frame clones only, with some absent. The data hold 76,000 or so clones, with 94% observed a single time. The data were taken from a study of cytomegalovirus exposure and HLA in healthy donors. Study-level results: Cytomegalovirus-associated status was assigned to some 180 TCR beta chains.

The sample taken for sequencing was PBMCs. The V call is TRBV11-2, the J call TRBJ2-3; 7 bases align to TRBD1. The clonotype comes from a woman between 18 and 29 years old in good health and CMV-seronegative. The CDR3 here is CASSLGTGYTDTQYF. CDR3 in DNA: TGTGCCAGCAGCTTAGGGACAGGCTACACAGATACGCAGTATTTT. Combining the CDR3 with reference TRBV11-2 and TRBJ2-3 gives the whole variable domain EAGVAQSPRYKIIEKRQSVAFWCNPISGHATLYWYQQILGQGPKLLIQFQNNGVVDDSQLPKDRFSAERLKGVDSTLKIQPAKLEDSAVYLCASSLGTGYTDTQYFGPGTRLTVL.